What follows describes a single T cell receptor (beta chain). This entry comes from a study of blood T cell repertoires in COVID-19. Study-level background: Both acute and convalescent COVID-19 samples were obtained from the United States, Italy and Spain.

TCRdb's table, derived via immunoSEQ multiplex PCR, lists solely in-frame clones and lacks some. Here the sample spans 50,000 to 80,000 clones, 88% being singletons. CDR1 SGHTA and CDR2 FQGNSA come from the germline V gene. The length of the CDR3 is 15 residues. V dropped 5 bases and J dropped 1; count of bases not matched to a gene: 7. This TCR came from a woman aged 55-70 years with COVID-19, enrolled during active disease. The genes are TRBV7-2 and TRBJ2-5; TRBD2 matches 7 bases. Input material: peripheral blood. The chain's CDR3 is CASSRLLASQETQYF. The CDR3 nucleotides are TGTGCCAGCAGCCGCCTACTAGCGTCCCAAGAGACCCAGTACTTC.